This TCR beta chain was captured in a study of control samples from healthy donors and cancer patients. TCRdb's table, derived via immunoSEQ multiplex PCR, lists solely in-frame clones and lacks some. This sample has 100,000 to 150,000 clones, with around 87% found just once. CDR3 length: 15 residues. J was trimmed by 4 bases and V by 7 bases; bases with no gene match: 11. Germline V lookup: CDR1 LNHDA, CDR2 SQIVND (reference sequence). This TCR derives from a man in his 60s in good health. V usage is TRBV19 and J usage is TRBJ1-2, with 8 bases fitting TRBD1. The specimen sequenced was blood. This CDR3 is CASKNQGAIPYGYTF. Written as DNA, the CDR3 is TGTGCCAGTAAGAACCAGGGGGCGATACCCTATGGCTACACCTTC. Supplemented by reference TRBV19 and TRBJ1-2, the full variable domain reads DGGITQSPKYLFRKEGQNVTLSCEQNLNHDAMYWYRQDPGQGLRLIYYSQIVNDFQKGDIAEGYSVSREKKESFPLTVTSAQKNPTAFYLCASKNQGAIPYGYTFGSGTRLTVV.